There are a few counts of the clone carrying this TCR beta chain. Its antigen remains unidentified. The sample, about 9.7 milliliters of peripheral blood, was drawn from each donor. This entry belongs to a study of blood T cells in healthy people across ages. The germline V gene encodes CDR1 MNHNY and CDR2 SVGAGI (reference sequence). The CDR3 totals 13 residues. V shed 8 bases, J shed 6 bases, and the junction held 8 bases outside the gene matches. Together with a sample-barcoded 5' primer, a J-beta primer mix was included in a second PCR lasting about 6 to 11 cycles. Sequencing yielded, for each sample, at least 3 million paired-end reads carrying CDR3. TCRdb independently ran MiXCR on the 5' RACE reads; one entry per CDR3 protein. This table holds around 870,000 distinct CDR3 sequences, 25% to 30% found once. Study-level findings and limits: Relative to aged donors, long-lived donors carried more naive CD4+ cells and displayed higher diversity.

Sequencing used blood. The chain links TRBV6-6 to TRBJ1-1, with 8 positions matching TRBD1. The source of this sequence is a woman older than 75 in good health. In nucleotides, the CDR3 is TGTGCCAGCGGAACCAGGGGGCATTCTGAAGCTTTCTTT. This gives the protein CASGTRGHSEAFF.